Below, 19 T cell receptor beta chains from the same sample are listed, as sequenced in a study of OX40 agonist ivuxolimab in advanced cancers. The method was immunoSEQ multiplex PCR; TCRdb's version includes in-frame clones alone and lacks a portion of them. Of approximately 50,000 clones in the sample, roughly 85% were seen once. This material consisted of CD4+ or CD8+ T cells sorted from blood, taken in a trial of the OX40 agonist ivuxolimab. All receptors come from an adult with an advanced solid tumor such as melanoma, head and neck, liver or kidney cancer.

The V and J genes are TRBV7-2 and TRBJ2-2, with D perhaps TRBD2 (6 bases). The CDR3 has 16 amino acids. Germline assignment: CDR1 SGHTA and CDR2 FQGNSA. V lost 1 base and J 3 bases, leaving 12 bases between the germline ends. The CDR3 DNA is TGTGCCAGCAGCTTAGAGTTGGGGACTTACACCGGGGAGCTGTTTTTT. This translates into CASSLELGTYTGELFF.

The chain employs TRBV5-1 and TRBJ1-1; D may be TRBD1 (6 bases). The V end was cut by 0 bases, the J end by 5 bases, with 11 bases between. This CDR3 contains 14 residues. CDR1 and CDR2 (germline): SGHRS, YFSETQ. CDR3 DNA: TGCGCCAGCAGCTTGGCCGGGGGGCGGACTGAAGCTTTCTTT. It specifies CASSLAGGRTEAFF.

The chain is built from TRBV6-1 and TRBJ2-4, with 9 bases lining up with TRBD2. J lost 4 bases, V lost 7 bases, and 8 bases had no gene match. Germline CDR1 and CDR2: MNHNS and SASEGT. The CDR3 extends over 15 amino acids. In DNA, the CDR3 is TGTGCCAGCACCTATGGTCTAGCGGGAAAAAACATTCAGTACTTC. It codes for CASTYGLAGKNIQYF.

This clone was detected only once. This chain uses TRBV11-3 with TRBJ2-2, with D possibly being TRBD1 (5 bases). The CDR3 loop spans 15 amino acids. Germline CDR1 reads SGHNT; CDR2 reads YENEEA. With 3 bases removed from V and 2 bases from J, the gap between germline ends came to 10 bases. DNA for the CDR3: TGTGCCAGCAGCTTGGGGCAGGGAAACACCGGGGAGCTGTTTTTT. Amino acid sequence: CASSLGQGNTGELFF.

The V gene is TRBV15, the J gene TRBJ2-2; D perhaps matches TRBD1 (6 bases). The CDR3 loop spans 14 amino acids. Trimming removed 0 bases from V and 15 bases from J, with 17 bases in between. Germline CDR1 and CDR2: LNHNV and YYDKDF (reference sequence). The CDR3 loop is CATSRDNTDRSVFF. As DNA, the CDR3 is TGTGCCACCAGCAGAGACAATACTGACAGGTCCGTGTTTTTT.

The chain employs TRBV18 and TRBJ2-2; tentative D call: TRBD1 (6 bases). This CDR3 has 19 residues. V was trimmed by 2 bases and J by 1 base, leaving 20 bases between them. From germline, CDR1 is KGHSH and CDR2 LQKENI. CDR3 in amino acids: CASSPAGTSTRGNTGELFF. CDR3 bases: TGTGCCAGCTCACCAGCCGGGACATCCACCCGGGGGAACACCGGGGAGCTGTTTTTT.

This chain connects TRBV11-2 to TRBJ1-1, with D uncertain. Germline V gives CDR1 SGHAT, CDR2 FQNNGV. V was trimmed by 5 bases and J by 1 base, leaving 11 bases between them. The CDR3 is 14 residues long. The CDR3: CASSSLRENTEAFF. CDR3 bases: TGTGCCAGCAGCAGCTTGAGGGAGAACACTGAAGCTTTCTTT.

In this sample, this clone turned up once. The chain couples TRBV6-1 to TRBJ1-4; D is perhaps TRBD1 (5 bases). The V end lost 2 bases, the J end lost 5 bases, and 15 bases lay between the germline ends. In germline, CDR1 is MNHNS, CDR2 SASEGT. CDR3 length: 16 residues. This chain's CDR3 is CASSESWAGKNEKLFF. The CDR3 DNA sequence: TGTGCCAGCAGTGAAAGTTGGGCAGGGAAGAATGAAAAACTGTTTTTT.

The CDR3 bases are TGTGCCAGCAGCGCTGTAGTGCGCACAGATACGCAGTATTTT. It codes for CASSAVVRTDTQYF. V is TRBV9 and J is TRBJ2-3; D uncertain. With 3 bases removed from V and 1 base from J, the gap between germline ends came to 9 bases. The CDR3 has 14 residues. Germline assignment: CDR1 SGDLS and CDR2 YYNGEE. Variable domain in full (rest from reference TRBV9 and TRBJ2-3): DSGVTQTPKHLITATGQRVTLRCSPRSGDLSVYWYQQSLDQGLQFLIQYYNGEERAKGNILERFSAQQFPDLHSELNLSSLELGDSALYFCASSAVVRTDTQYFGPGTRLTVL.

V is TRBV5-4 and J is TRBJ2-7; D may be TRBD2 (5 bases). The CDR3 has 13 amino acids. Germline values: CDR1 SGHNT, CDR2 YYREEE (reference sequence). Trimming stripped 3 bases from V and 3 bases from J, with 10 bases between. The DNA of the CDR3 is TGTGCCAGCAGCTCAGGAGGAGGCTACGAGCAGTACTTC. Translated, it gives CASSSGGGYEQYF.

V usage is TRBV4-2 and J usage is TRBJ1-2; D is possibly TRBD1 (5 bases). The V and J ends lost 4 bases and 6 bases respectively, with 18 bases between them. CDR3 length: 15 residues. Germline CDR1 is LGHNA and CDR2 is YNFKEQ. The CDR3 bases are TGTGCCAGCAGCCGCCTCCAGGGTGAGCAGGATGGCTACACCTTC. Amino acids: CASSRLQGEQDGYTF.

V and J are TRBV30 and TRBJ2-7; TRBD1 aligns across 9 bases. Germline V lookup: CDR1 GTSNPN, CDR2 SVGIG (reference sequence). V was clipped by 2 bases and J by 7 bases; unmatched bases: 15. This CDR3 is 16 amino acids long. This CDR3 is CAWSSTQTGGSREQYF. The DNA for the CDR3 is TGTGCCTGGAGTTCGACCCAGACAGGGGGATCGAGAGAGCAGTACTTC. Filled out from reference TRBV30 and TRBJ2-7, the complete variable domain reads SQTIHQWPATLVQPVGSPLSLECTVEGTSNPNLYWYRQAAGRGLQLLFYSVGIGQISSEVPQNLSASRPQDRQFILSSKKLLLSDSGFYLCAWSSTQTGGSREQYFGPGTRLTVT.

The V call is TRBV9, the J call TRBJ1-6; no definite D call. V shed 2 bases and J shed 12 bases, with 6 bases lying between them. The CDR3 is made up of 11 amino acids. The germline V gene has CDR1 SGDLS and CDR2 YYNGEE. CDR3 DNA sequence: TGTGCCAGCAGCGTCGTAAGACCCCTCCACTTT. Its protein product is CASSVVRPLHF.

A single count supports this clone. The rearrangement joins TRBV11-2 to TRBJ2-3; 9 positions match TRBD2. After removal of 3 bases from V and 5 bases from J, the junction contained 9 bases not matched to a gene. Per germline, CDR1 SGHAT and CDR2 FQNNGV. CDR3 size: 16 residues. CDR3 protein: CASSFYSGGPRDTQYF. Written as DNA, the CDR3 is TGTGCCAGCAGCTTTTATAGCGGGGGCCCACGAGATACGCAGTATTTT.

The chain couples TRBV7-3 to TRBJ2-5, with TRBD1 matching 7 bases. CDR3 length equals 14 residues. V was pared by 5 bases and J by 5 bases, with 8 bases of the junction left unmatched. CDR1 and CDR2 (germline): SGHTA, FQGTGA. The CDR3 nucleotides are TGTGCCAGCAGCCCCGAGGGGGCTGGTGAGACCCAGTACTTC. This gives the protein CASSPEGAGETQYF.

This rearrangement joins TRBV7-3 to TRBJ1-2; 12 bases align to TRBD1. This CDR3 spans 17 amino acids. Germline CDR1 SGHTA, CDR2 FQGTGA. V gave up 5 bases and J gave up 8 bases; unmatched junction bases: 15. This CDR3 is CASSQTAPGQGASGYTF. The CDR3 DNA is TGTGCCAGCAGCCAGACCGCCCCGGGACAGGGGGCGTCAGGCTACACCTTC.

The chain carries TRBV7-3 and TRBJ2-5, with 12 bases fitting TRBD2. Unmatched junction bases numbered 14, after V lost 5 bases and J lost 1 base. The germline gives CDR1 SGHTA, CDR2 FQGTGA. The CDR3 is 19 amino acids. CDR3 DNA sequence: TGTGCCAGCAGCCTCTATCCCCTAGCGGGGGGGCTATCCCAAGAGACCCAGTACTTC. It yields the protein CASSLYPLAGGLSQETQYF.

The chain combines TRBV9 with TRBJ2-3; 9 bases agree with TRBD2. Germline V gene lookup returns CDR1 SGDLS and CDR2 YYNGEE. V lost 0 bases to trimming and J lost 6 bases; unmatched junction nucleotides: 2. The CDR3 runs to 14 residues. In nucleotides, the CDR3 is TGTGCCAGCAGCGTAGAAACTAGCGGGGATACGCAGTATTTT. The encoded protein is CASSVETSGDTQYF.

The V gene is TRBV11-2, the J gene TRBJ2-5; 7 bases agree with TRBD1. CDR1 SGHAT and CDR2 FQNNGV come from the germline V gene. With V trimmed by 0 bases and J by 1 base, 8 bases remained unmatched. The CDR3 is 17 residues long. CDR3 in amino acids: CASSLEPGTVFQETQYF. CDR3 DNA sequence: TGTGCCAGCAGCTTAGAACCCGGGACAGTCTTCCAAGAGACCCAGTACTTC.